This entry lists 22 T cell receptor beta chains sequenced from one sample in a study of blood T cells in healthy people across ages. With a J-beta primer mix and a sample-barcoded 5' primer, a second PCR ran about 7 to 12 cycles. TCRdb reprocessed the 5' RACE reads with MiXCR, giving one entry per CDR3 protein. The sample has around 820,000 distinct CDR3 sequences, around 25% seen once; the top ten hold approximately 4%. The same data also contributed to another study, on T cells of mothers and their children.

The source material was blood. These receptors all come from a boy aged 5-17 years in good health.

This clonotype occurred once. This rearrangement joins TRBV12-3 or TRBV12-4 to TRBJ1-2; D is unclear. The CDR3 has 14 residues. Trimming cost V 3 bases and J 5 bases, with 13 bases left between them. The CDR3 DNA reads as TGTGCCAGCAGTTTTAGGACGGATTATTATGGCTACACCTTC. It codes for CASSFRTDYYGYTF.

Only a few counts were recorded for this clonotype. V usage is TRBV7-9 and J usage is TRBJ2-1, with TRBD1 matching 7 bases. CDR1 and CDR2 (germline): SEHNR, FQNEAQ (reference sequence). The junction had 8 bases not matched to a gene; V was cut back by 7 bases and J by 5 bases. The CDR3 loop spans 14 amino acids. This CDR3 is CASMPRDSNNEQFF. CDR3 in DNA: TGTGCCAGCATGCCCAGGGACAGTAACAATGAGCAGTTCTTC.

This clonotype has more than one count but fewer than ten. The J gene is TRBJ2-5, the V gene TRBV15; 10 bases fit TRBD2. Germline V gene lookup returns CDR1 LNHNV and CDR2 YYDKDF (reference sequence). The CDR3 sequence is 19 residues long. V shed 5 bases and J 9 bases; nucleotides not matched to a gene: 24. CDR3 in amino acids: CATSGPPHTSGIPPGAQYF. CDR3 DNA sequence: TGTGCCACCAGCGGGCCGCCCCATACTAGCGGGATCCCCCCCGGGGCCCAGTACTTC. The whole variable domain, filled in from reference TRBV15 and TRBJ2-5, reads DAMVIQNPRYQVTQFGKPVTLSCSQTLNHNVMYWYQQKSSQAPKLLFHYYDKDFNNEADTPDNFQSRRPNTSFCFLDIRSPGLGDTAMYLCATSGPPHTSGIPPGAQYFGPGTRLLVL.

The chain recombines TRBV7-3 with TRBJ2-6; unclear D gene. The CDR3 length is 15 residues. In germline, CDR1 is SGHTA, CDR2 FQGTGA. The V and J ends lost 0 bases and 2 bases respectively, with 5 bases between them. Here the CDR3 DNA reads TGTGCCAGCAGCTTAACGCTTACTGGGGCCAACGTCCTGACTTTC. Encoded protein: CASSLTLTGANVLTF. The whole variable domain, remainder taken from reference TRBV7-3 and TRBJ2-6, is GAGVSQTPSNKVTEKGKYVELRCDPISGHTALYWYRQSLGQGPEFLIYFQGTGAADDSGLPNDRFFAVRPEGSVSTLKIQRTERGDSAVYLCASSLTLTGANVLTFGAGSRLTVL.

This clonotype was found a few times. The rearrangement links TRBV2 to TRBJ2-5; D possibly corresponds to TRBD2 (6 bases). The end of the DNA aligns better with TRBJ2-1, so the J call may be wrong. This CDR3 comprises 11 residues. Germline assignment: CDR1 SNHLY and CDR2 FYNNEI. The CDR3 protein is CAGRGYNEQFF. The CDR3 DNA reads TGTGCCGGCCGGGGGTACAATGAGCAGTTCTTC.

This clonotype has more than one count but fewer than ten. At one of its ends the junction is not consistent with the germline gene, which may arise from a read error. This chain joins TRBV20-1 and TRBJ2-7, with TRBD2 matching over 11 bases. The CDR3 extends over 14 amino acids. In germline, CDR1 is DFQATT, CDR2 SNEGSKA (reference sequence). The CDR3 nucleotides read TGCGGTGCTAGTTGGGCTAGCGGGAGGTACGAGCAGTACTTC. Encoded protein: CGASWASGRYEQYF.

The rearrangement joins TRBV2 to TRBJ2-5, with D perhaps matching TRBD2 (6 bases). V lost 6 bases, J lost 9 bases, and 8 bases lay in between. From germline, CDR1 is SNHLY and CDR2 FYNNEI. The CDR3 is made up of 10 amino acids. The DNA for the CDR3 is TGTGCCAGCAGGGGAGGATCCCAGTACTTC. Translation gives CASRGGSQYF.

This chain uses TRBV20-1 with TRBJ1-2; 12 nucleotides line up with TRBD1. CDR3 length equals 14 residues. With 6 bases clipped from V and 4 bases from J, the junction kept 6 bases outside the gene matches. Per the germline V gene, CDR1 is DFQATT and CDR2 is SNEGSKA (reference sequence). CDR3 region: CSAERDRGPYGYTF. The CDR3 coding sequence is TGCAGTGCAGAGAGGGACAGGGGGCCCTATGGCTACACCTTC.

The V and J genes are TRBV2 and TRBJ1-2, with D hard to call. This CDR3 is built from 12 residues. Per germline, CDR1 SNHLY and CDR2 FYNNEI. The V end was cut by 7 bases, the J end by 3 bases, with 9 bases between. The CDR3: CASTDDHYGYTF. CDR3 nucleotides: TGTGCCAGCACCGACGATCACTATGGCTACACCTTC.

The gene calls are TRBV20-1 and TRBJ1-5; D unresolved. The CDR3 is 13 residues long. Germline V gene sequence: CDR1 DFQATT, CDR2 SNEGSKA (reference sequence). Deletions cut 5 bases from V and 3 bases from J, with 11 bases between. The CDR3 region has the DNA TGCAGTGCTTACGGGAGCTACAATCAGCCCCAGCATTTT. This translates into CSAYGSYNQPQHF.

This clonotype appeared a few times. The genes are TRBV20-1 and TRBJ2-4, with 8 bases fitting TRBD1. CDR1 DFQATT and CDR2 SNEGSKA come from the germline V gene (reference sequence). With V trimmed by 2 bases and J by 1 base, 4 bases remained unmatched. The CDR3 has 15 residues. The CDR3 DNA is TGCAGTGCTAGACCGACAGGGGCTGCCAAAAACATTCAGTACTTC. Its translation: CSARPTGAAKNIQYF.

The chain combines TRBV28 with TRBJ2-5; the match to TRBD1 covers 7 bases. The J call may be mistaken, given a closer DNA end match to TRBJ2-7. This CDR3 region has 14 residues. In germline, CDR1 is MDHEN, CDR2 SYDVKM. The CDR3 bases are TGTGCCAGCAGTGAGACAGGGATTCGGTACGAGCAGTACTTC. Amino acid sequence: CASSETGIRYEQYF.

The table lists this clonotype with a few counts. The rearrangement joins TRBV6-5 to TRBJ1-4; TRBD1 aligns across 9 bases. This CDR3 spans 14 amino acids. Germline CDR1 reads MNHEY; CDR2 reads SVGAGI. V lost 5 bases, J lost 4 bases, and 2 bases stayed unmatched. The CDR3 DNA reads as TGTGCCAGCAGTGCGGACAGGGGTAATGAAAAACTGTTTTTT. The encoded protein is CASSADRGNEKLFF.

Ten or more counts support this clonotype. The V call is TRBV7-9, the J call TRBJ1-2; D ambiguous. The CDR3 loop spans 11 amino acids. Germline CDR1 and CDR2: SEHNR and FQNEAQ (reference sequence). Trimming pared 4 bases from V and 4 bases from J, leaving 4 bases between. The CDR3 spells CASSSAYGYTF. CDR3 nucleotides: TGTGCCAGCAGCTCCGCCTATGGCTACACCTTC.

This clonotype was seen only a few times. The chain uses TRBV7-2 and TRBJ1-5, with D tentatively TRBD1 (5 bases). The CDR3 totals 14 residues. CDR1 and CDR2 from the germline V gene are SGHTA and FQGNSA. The V gene lost 4 bases and the J gene lost 6 bases, with 13 bases spanning the gap. Here the CDR3 reads CASSSQRGSQPQHF. In nucleotides, the CDR3 is TGTGCCAGCAGCTCCCAAAGGGGCAGTCAGCCCCAGCATTTT.

There are a few counts of this clonotype. This sequence joins TRBV29-1 and TRBJ2-7; 10 positions match TRBD2. CDR1 is SQVTM and CDR2 is ANQGSEA in the germline V gene. CDR3 size: 12 residues. Trimming cost V 6 bases and J 2 bases; bases outside gene matches: 1. The CDR3 DNA reads as TGCAGCGTCCTAGCGGGAGCCTACGAGCAGTACTTC. This codes for CSVLAGAYEQYF.

Concerning this clonotype itself: The junction and the germline gene differ at one end; a read error may be behind it. This chain connects TRBV6-6 to TRBJ1-6; no clear D. This CDR3 is 14 amino acids long. Per the germline V gene, CDR1 is MNHNY and CDR2 is SVGAGI (reference sequence). CDR3 region: CASSYARSGSPLRF. The CDR3 DNA is TGTGCCAGCAGTTACGCACGGTCGGGGTCACCCCTCCGCTTT.

The chain is built from TRBV6-5 and TRBJ2-5, with unresolved D. CDR1 and CDR2 from the germline V gene are MNHEY and SVGAGI. This CDR3 contains 13 residues. V was cut by 7 bases and J by 4 bases, with 13 bases left in between. CDR3 loop: CASTRLRGETQYF. In nucleotides, the CDR3 is TGTGCCAGCACCCGGCTCCGAGGAGAGACCCAGTACTTC.

This clonotype appeared a single time. The V call is TRBV27, the J call TRBJ2-7; 9 bases align to TRBD1. Trimming cost V 8 bases and J 3 bases; bases outside gene matches: 5. CDR1 is MNHEY, CDR2 SMNVEV, per germline (reference sequence). The CDR3 length is 13 residues. The CDR3 DNA follows: TGTGCCAGCGGTTGGACAGGGGACTACGAGCAGTACTTC. Its protein product is CASGWTGDYEQYF.

The rearrangement uses TRBV20-1 and TRBJ2-5; 9 nucleotides line up with TRBD2. Germline V gene data show CDR1 as DFQATT and CDR2 as SNEGSKA (reference sequence). CDR3 length equals 14 residues. Trimming at V came to 6 bases and at J to 4 bases, leaving 9 bases not matched to a gene. CDR3 in amino acids: CSAEPGTSPETQYF. The CDR3 DNA is TGCAGTGCGGAGCCCGGGACTAGCCCAGAGACCCAGTACTTC.

This clonotype has just a few counts. The chain recombines TRBV4-2 with TRBJ2-3; 8 bases fit TRBD2. V trimming: 0 bases; J trimming: 4 bases; junction bases outside the gene matches: 6. The V gene's germline CDR1 is LGHNA and CDR2 YNFKEQ. This CDR3 is built from 16 residues. The CDR3 DNA reads as TGTGCCAGCAGCCAAGATCGACTCGGGGGGGCAGATACGCAGTATTTT. Protein: CASSQDRLGGADTQYF.

The V and J genes are TRBV6-6 and TRBJ1-2; D uncertain. This CDR3 is built from 16 residues. CDR1 and CDR2 from the germline V gene are MNHNY and SVGAGI (reference sequence). Trimming removed 0 bases at V and 4 bases at J, with 15 bases between. CDR3 DNA: TGTGCCAGCAGTTACTCGCGGCGTCCTGGAAGCTATGGCTACACCTTC. Its protein product is CASSYSRRPGSYGYTF.